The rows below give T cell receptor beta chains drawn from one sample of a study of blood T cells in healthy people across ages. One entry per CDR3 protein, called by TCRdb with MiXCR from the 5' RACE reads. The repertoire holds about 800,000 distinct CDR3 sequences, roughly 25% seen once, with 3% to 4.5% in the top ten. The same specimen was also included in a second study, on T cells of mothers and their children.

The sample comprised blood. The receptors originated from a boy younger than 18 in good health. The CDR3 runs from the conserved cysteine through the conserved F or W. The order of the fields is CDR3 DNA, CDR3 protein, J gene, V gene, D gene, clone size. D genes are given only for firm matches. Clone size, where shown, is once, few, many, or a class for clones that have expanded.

CDR3 DNA: TGCAGTGCTAGAGAGTGGGCCTCCTACGAGCAGTACTTC; CDR3 protein: CSAREWASYEQYF; J gene: TRBJ2-7; V gene: TRBV20-1; D gene: .; clone size: few
CDR3 DNA: TGTGCCAGCTCAGCCCTAGTGGGACTTTCCAAAAACATTCAGTACTTC; CDR3 protein: CASSALVGLSKNIQYF; J gene: TRBJ2-4; V gene: TRBV2; D gene: .; clone size: .
CDR3 DNA: TGCAGTTTTTATATACCGGGCTACCCCCGGGAGACCCAGTACTTC; CDR3 protein: CSFYIPGYPRETQYF; J gene: TRBJ2-5; V gene: TRBV20-1; D gene: .; clone size: .
CDR3 DNA: TGCAGCGTTGAATCAGTGACAGGGATCACTGAAGCTTTCTTT; CDR3 protein: CSVESVTGITEAFF; J gene: TRBJ1-1; V gene: TRBV29-1; D gene: TRBD1; clone size: few
CDR3 DNA: TGCGCCAGCAGCCAGGGACAGGGCGCACAGCCCCAGCATTTT; CDR3 protein: CASSQGQGAQPQHF; J gene: TRBJ1-5; V gene: TRBV4-3; D gene: TRBD1; clone size: few
CDR3 DNA: TGTGCCAGCAGCCTTCAGGCTAGCGGGGCGTACAATGAGCAGTTCTTC; CDR3 protein: CASSLQASGAYNEQFF; J gene: TRBJ2-1; V gene: TRBV7-2; D gene: TRBD2; clone size: .
CDR3 DNA: TGTGCCAGCAGCCAAGGTTGGGGCGGCTATGGCTACACCTTC; CDR3 protein: CASSQGWGGYGYTF; J gene: TRBJ1-2; V gene: TRBV3-1; D gene: .; clone size: .
CDR3 DNA: TGTGCCAGCAGCCAAGAAATCGTGCGGGAGCAGTTCTTC; CDR3 protein: CASSQEIVREQFF; J gene: TRBJ2-1; V gene: TRBV14; D gene: .; clone size: few
CDR3 DNA: TGCAGCGCTTTGGACCTATACGAGCAGTACTTC; CDR3 protein: CSALDLYEQYF; J gene: TRBJ2-7; V gene: TRBV29-1; D gene: .; clone size: few
CDR3 DNA: TGTGCCAGCAGTTACTCGACAGGGCTGGGTGGTGGCTACACCTTC; CDR3 protein: CASSYSTGLGGGYTF; J gene: TRBJ1-2; V gene: TRBV6-6; D gene: TRBD1; clone size: .
CDR3 DNA: TGCAGCGGCCTTGTAGGCTCTGGAAACACCATATATTTT; CDR3 protein: CSGLVGSGNTIYF; J gene: TRBJ1-3; V gene: TRBV29-1; D gene: .; clone size: .
CDR3 DNA: TGTGCCAGCAGGGGGGGACAATCCTACGAGCAGTACTTC; CDR3 protein: CASRGGQSYEQYF; J gene: TRBJ2-7; V gene: TRBV27; D gene: .; clone size: .
CDR3 DNA: TGTGCCAGCAGGGCAGACAGGGGCCCATCCTACGAGCAGTACTTC; CDR3 protein: CASRADRGPSYEQYF; J gene: TRBJ2-7; V gene: TRBV6-5; D gene: TRBD1; clone size: .
CDR3 DNA: TGCAGTGCTAGACTCCCCTCTTGGGAGACCCAGTACTTC; CDR3 protein: CSARLPSWETQYF; J gene: TRBJ2-5; V gene: TRBV20-1; D gene: .; clone size: .